This T cell receptor (beta chain) was sequenced in a study of persistence of HIV-infected CD4 T cells. General study results and limits: TCR oligoclonality correlated with proviral oligoclonality in the same sorted populations.

Of note for this clone: As yet, its antigen is unknown.

This nonspecific control used anti-CD3/anti-CD28 bead stimulation of CD4+ T cells. Responding CD4+ T cells were sorted by upregulation of both CD40 ligand and CD69. This was the immunoSEQ version 4 assay in survey mode. The data were produced by immunoSEQ multiplex PCR, yet TCRdb's version contains in-frame clones alone and is incomplete. The sample includes tens of thousands of clones, about 88% seen only once; the top ten take around 0.48%. Germline CDR1 and CDR2: SGHRS and YFSETQ. Trimming shortened V by 7 bases and J by 6 bases, and 17 bases separated the two germline ends. The CDR3 sequence is 14 residues long.

The sample consisted of CD4+ T cells sorted from PBMCs after approximately 18-hour stimulation, taken from a patient who received antiretroviral therapy. The source is an adult woman with HIV who was CMV-seropositive. This rearrangement joins TRBV5-1 to TRBJ2-1; D is possibly TRBD2 (6 bases). The CDR3 sequence is CASGREGRGNEQFF. CDR3 DNA: TGCGCCAGCGGTCGAGAGGGGCGGGGCAATGAGCAGTTCTTC.